These 20 T cell receptor beta chains were sequenced from one sample in a study of Graves' ophthalmopathy and Graves' hyperthyroidism (dated by TCRdb to between 2018 and 2020). TCRdb records Illumina HiSeq 2000 as the sequencer. For repertoire sequencing, TCR beta CDR3 regions were amplified from RNA transcripts. A first-round RT-PCR used HTBI primers with the Qiagen OneStep RT-PCR kit, followed by a second-round multiplex PCR, size selection and purification. The raw public data were reprocessed by TCRdb itself: fastp quality trimming at Q25, MiXCR clonotype calling, in-frame beta chains only. CDR3 protein duplicates are merged, each entry listing the most common genes and DNA. The sample includes 450,000 or so distinct CDR3 sequences, with 13% to 15% observed a single time. The ten biggest clones cover 8% to 10% of the sample. The sequencing input was blood. The source of these receptors is a woman aged 30 to 39 with Graves' ophthalmopathy. Donor details come from another sample of the same person, matched by shared clones.

This clonotype has a count of ten or more. This sequence joins TRBV2 and TRBJ1-1; maybe TRBD1 (5 bases). Germline V CDR1 and CDR2: SNHLY, FYNNEI. Deletions cut 7 bases from V and 3 bases from J, with 12 bases between. The CDR3 has 13 residues. The CDR3 sequence is CASNWEGDTEAFF. The DNA of the CDR3 is TGTGCCAGCAATTGGGAAGGGGACACTGAAGCTTTCTTT.

Many counts were recorded for this clonotype. The V and J genes are TRBV9 and TRBJ1-6; possibly TRBD1 for D (6 bases). Per the germline V gene, CDR1 is SGDLS and CDR2 is YYNGEE. Between the trimmed V and J ends, which lost 4 bases and 7 bases, there was a span of 18 bases. The CDR3 is made up of 16 amino acids. CDR3 nucleotides: TGTGCCAGCAGCCCCGGCCGGGGGGCCGGGAATTCACCCCTCCACTTT. Protein sequence: CASSPGRGAGNSPLHF.

There are many counts of this clonotype. J is TRBJ1-6 and V is TRBV14; 7 bases align to TRBD1. Germline V lookup: CDR1 SGHDN, CDR2 FVKESK. The CDR3 has 16 amino acids. V shed 1 base and J 8 bases; nucleotides not matched to a gene: 8. CDR3 protein: CASSQAGGTVHSPLHF. CDR3 bases: TGTGCCAGCAGCCAAGCAGGGGGGACAGTACATTCACCCCTCCACTTT.

This clonotype came up a few times. The gene calls are TRBV3-1 and TRBJ1-1; D is unresolved. V lost 3 bases, J lost 8 bases, and 10 bases lay in between. The CDR3 runs 12 residues. CDR1 LGHDT and CDR2 YNNKEL come from the germline V gene (reference sequence). CDR3 DNA: TGTGCCAGCAGCCAGGGTAATTCCGAAGCTTTCTTT. Translation gives CASSQGNSEAFF.

Many counts were recorded for this clonotype. The chain joins TRBV11-2 to TRBJ2-5; the match to TRBD2 covers 8 bases. CDR1 and CDR2 (germline): SGHAT, FQNNGV. This CDR3 is built from 15 residues. The V and J ends lost 4 bases and 1 base, in that order; junction bases with no gene match: 5. The CDR3 DNA reads TGTGCCAGCAGCTACACAGCGGGAGCCCAAGAGACCCAGTACTTC. Amino acids: CASSYTAGAQETQYF.

This clonotype was picked up many times. The rearrangement links TRBV6-5 to TRBJ1-1; 7 bases line up with TRBD1. CDR1 and CDR2 from the germline V gene are MNHEY and SVGAGI. The CDR3 is 15 residues long. Trimming took 6 bases from V and 8 from J; bases not matched to a gene: 15. In DNA, the CDR3 is TGTGCCAGCAGCCGAGTATACCAGGGGGAGGGGGAAGCTTTCTTT. Translation gives CASSRVYQGEGEAFF.

This clonotype appeared many times. V is TRBV4-2 and J is TRBJ2-5; unclear D gene. This CDR3 has 13 amino acids. Trimming removed 2 bases at V and 2 bases at J, with 6 bases between. Germline V gene lookup returns CDR1 LGHNA and CDR2 YNFKEQ. The CDR3 loop reads CASSQRLQETQYF. CDR3 DNA sequence: TGTGCCAGCAGCCAACGATTACAAGAGACCCAGTACTTC.

This clonotype appeared many times. This sequence joins TRBV20-1 and TRBJ2-5; 8 bases match TRBD2. Trimming removed 8 bases from V and 6 bases from J; junction bases left unmatched: 11. The CDR3 sequence is 13 residues long. Looked up from germline, CDR1 is DFQATT and CDR2 is SNEGSKA (reference sequence). CDR3: CSSPGLVGKTQYF. DNA of the CDR3: TGCAGTTCACCGGGACTAGTAGGAAAGACCCAGTACTTC.

The V gene is TRBV12-3 or TRBV12-4, the J gene TRBJ2-5; D might be TRBD1 (5 bases). Trimming took 5 bases from V and 5 from J, leaving 12 bases between them. This CDR3 has 13 residues. The CDR3 sequence is CASSAGPVETQYF. The CDR3, as DNA: TGTGCCAGCAGTGCAGGGCCGGTCGAGACCCAGTACTTC.

This clonotype was picked up many times. The chain is built from TRBV5-6 and TRBJ1-2; 8 nucleotides match TRBD1. The germline V gene has CDR1 SGHDT and CDR2 YYEEEE. J gave up 2 bases and V 2 bases, and 2 bases lay outside the gene matches. The CDR3 loop spans 14 amino acids. The CDR3 region is CASSFGQGNYGYTF. CDR3 sequence (DNA): TGTGCCAGCAGCTTTGGACAGGGAAACTATGGCTACACCTTC.

At least ten counts were recorded for this clonotype. J is TRBJ1-5 and V is TRBV12-3 or TRBV12-4, with D perhaps matching TRBD1 (6 bases). The CDR3 runs 17 residues. The V end lost 2 bases, the J end lost 3 bases, and 17 bases lay between the germline ends. This CDR3 is CASSLRVGRGHNQPQHF. The CDR3 nucleotides are TGTGCCAGCAGTTTAAGGGTCGGCAGGGGCCACAATCAGCCCCAGCATTTT.

The chain recombines TRBV30 with TRBJ1-1; D may be TRBD1 (5 bases). The V end lost 5 bases, the J end lost 6 bases, and 16 bases lay between the germline ends. Germline V gives CDR1 GTSNPN, CDR2 SVGIG (reference sequence). The CDR3 has 13 amino acids. The CDR3 DNA reads as TGTGCCTGGGGATATGGGGGGTCCGCTGAAGCTTTCTTT. Protein: CAWGYGGSAEAFF.

This clonotype has just a few counts. The V call is TRBV12-3 or TRBV12-4, the J call TRBJ2-7; 16 bases are a match to TRBD2. The CDR3 runs to 19 residues. V was pared by 3 bases and J by 0 bases, with 8 bases of the junction left unmatched. CDR3 sequence: CASSFSLGTSGRASYEQYF. CDR3 in DNA: TGTGCCAGCAGTTTTAGCTTGGGGACTAGCGGGAGGGCCTCCTACGAGCAGTACTTC.

This clonotype was seen repeatedly, ten times or more. The chain employs TRBV5-1 and TRBJ1-1, with 7 positions matching TRBD1. CDR1 is SGHRS, CDR2 YFSETQ, per germline. This CDR3 region has 14 residues. V was pared by 3 bases and J by 4 bases, with 6 bases of the junction left unmatched. The CDR3 loop is CASSSLDRATEAFF. CDR3 DNA sequence: TGCGCCAGCAGCTCCCTAGACAGGGCCACTGAAGCTTTCTTT.

This clonotype was detected only a few times. The rearrangement uses TRBV4-1 and TRBJ1-1; tentative D call: TRBD1 (6 bases). V was trimmed by 4 bases and J by 2 bases, leaving 14 bases between them. CDR3 size: 15 residues. Germline V CDR1 and CDR2: MGHRA, YSYEKL. The DNA of the CDR3 is TGCGCCAGCAGCCGGGACGCGGGGGGCAACACTGAAGCTTTCTTT. Translated, it gives CASSRDAGGNTEAFF.

This clonotype was found many times. The CDR3 is CASSAGGGDQPQHF. CDR3 DNA: TGTGCCAGCAGCGCCGGAGGGGGGGATCAGCCCCAGCATTTT. The gene calls are TRBV9 and TRBJ1-5; TRBD1 is a possible D gene (6 bases). Trimming removed 3 bases from V and 5 bases from J, with 12 bases in between. The CDR3 covers 14 residues. Germline assignment: CDR1 SGDLS and CDR2 YYNGEE.

This clonotype was seen ten or more times. The V call is TRBV20-1, the J call TRBJ1-2; D perhaps matches TRBD1 (5 bases). Germline V gene sequence: CDR1 DFQATT, CDR2 SNEGSKA (reference sequence). Trimming pared 7 bases from V and 2 bases from J, leaving 11 bases between. The CDR3 has 12 amino acids. CDR3 region: CSGVWGNYGYTF. CDR3 coding DNA: TGCAGTGGGGTCTGGGGGAACTATGGCTACACCTTC.

In the case of this clonotype: A much larger clone lies one base from this, so it may be a read error. The rearrangement joins TRBV4-1 to TRBJ2-7; tentatively, D is TRBD2 (6 bases). The CDR3 runs to 15 residues. V lost 3 bases and J 2 bases, leaving 14 bases between the germline ends. Germline V CDR1 and CDR2: MGHRA, YSYEKL. The CDR3 nucleotides are TGCGCCAGCAGCCAGTATATTAGCGGTACCTACGAGCAGTACTTC. Its translation: CASSQYISGTYEQYF.

In this sample, this clonotype turned up many times. The chain carries TRBV6-5 and TRBJ1-1; 7 bases map to TRBD1. Germline assignment: CDR1 MNHEY and CDR2 SVGAGI. The ends lost 0 bases at V and 5 bases at J; junction bases unmatched: 9. This CDR3 spans 16 amino acids. CDR3 sequence reads: CASSYSAPGGRTEAFF. For the CDR3, the DNA is TGTGCCAGCAGTTACTCGGCTCCAGGGGGGCGGACTGAAGCTTTCTTT.

This clonotype was counted a few times. This chain links TRBV4-2 with TRBJ2-7, with D perhaps TRBD2 (6 bases). V lost 0 bases and J lost 0, with 9 bases in between. Germline CDR1 LGHNA, CDR2 YNFKEQ. The CDR3 is 15 amino acids. The chain's CDR3 is CASSQEAGSSYEQYF. The CDR3 region has the DNA TGTGCCAGCAGCCAAGAGGCCGGGAGCTCCTACGAGCAGTACTTC.